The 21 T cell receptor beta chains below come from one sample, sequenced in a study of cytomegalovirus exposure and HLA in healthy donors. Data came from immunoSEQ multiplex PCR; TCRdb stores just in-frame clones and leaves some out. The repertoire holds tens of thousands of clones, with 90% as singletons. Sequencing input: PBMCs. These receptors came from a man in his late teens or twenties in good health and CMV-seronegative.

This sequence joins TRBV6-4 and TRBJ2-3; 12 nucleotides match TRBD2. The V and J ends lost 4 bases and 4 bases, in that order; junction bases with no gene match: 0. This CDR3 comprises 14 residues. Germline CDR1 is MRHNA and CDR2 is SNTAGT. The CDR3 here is CASSGLAGADTQYF. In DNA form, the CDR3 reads TGTGCCAGCAGTGGACTAGCGGGAGCAGATACGCAGTATTTT.

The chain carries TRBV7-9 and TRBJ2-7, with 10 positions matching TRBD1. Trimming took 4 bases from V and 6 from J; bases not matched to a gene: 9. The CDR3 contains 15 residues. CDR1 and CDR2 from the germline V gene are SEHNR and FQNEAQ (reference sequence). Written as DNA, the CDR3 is TGTGCCAGCAGCTCAGTCGGGACAGGGGTTATCGAGCAGTACTTC. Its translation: CASSSVGTGVIEQYF.

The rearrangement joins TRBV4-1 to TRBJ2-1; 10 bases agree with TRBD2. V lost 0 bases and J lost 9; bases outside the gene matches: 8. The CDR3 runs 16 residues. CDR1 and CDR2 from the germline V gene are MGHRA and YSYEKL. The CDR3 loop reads CASSQDWLAGVGEQFF. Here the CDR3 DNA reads TGCGCCAGCAGCCAAGATTGGCTAGCGGGAGTGGGTGAGCAGTTCTTC.

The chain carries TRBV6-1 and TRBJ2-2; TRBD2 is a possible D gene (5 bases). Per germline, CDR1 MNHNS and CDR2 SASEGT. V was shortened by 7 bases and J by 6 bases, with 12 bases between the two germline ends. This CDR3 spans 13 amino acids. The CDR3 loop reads CASIPYGAGELFF. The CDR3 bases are TGTGCCAGCATCCCCTACGGGGCCGGGGAGCTGTTTTTT.

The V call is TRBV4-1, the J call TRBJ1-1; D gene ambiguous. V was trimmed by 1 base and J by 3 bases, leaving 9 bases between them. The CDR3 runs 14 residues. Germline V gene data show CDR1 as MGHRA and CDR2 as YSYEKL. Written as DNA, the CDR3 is TGCGCCAGCAGCCAAGCCGGTCAGGACACTGAAGCTTTCTTT. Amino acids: CASSQAGQDTEAFF.

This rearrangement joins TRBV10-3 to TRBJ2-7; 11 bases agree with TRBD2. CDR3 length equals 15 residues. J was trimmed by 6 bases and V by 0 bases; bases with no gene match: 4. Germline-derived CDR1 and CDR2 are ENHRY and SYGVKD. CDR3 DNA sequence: TGTGCCATCAGTGAGTCGGTCGGACTAGCGGGCGAGCAGTACTTC. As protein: CAISESVGLAGEQYF.

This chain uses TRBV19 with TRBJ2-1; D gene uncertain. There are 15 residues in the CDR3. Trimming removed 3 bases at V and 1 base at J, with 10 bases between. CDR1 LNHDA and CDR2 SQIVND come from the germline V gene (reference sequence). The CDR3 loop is CASSILLVSYNEQFF. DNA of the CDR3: TGTGCCAGTAGTATTTTGCTAGTGTCCTACAATGAGCAGTTCTTC.

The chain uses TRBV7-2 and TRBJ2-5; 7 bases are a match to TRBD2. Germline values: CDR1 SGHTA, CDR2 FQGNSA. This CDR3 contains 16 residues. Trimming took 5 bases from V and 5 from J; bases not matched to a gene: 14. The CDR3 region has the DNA TGTGCCAGCAGCAAACGCCCCTCGACTAGCTCGGAGACCCAGTACTTC. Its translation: CASSKRPSTSSETQYF. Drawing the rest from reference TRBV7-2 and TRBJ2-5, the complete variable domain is GAGVSQSPSNKVTEKGKDVELRCDPISGHTALYWYRQSLGQGLEFLIYFQGNSAPDKSGLPSDRFSAERTGGSVSTLTIQRTQQEDSAVYLCASSKRPSTSSETQYFGPGTRLLVL.

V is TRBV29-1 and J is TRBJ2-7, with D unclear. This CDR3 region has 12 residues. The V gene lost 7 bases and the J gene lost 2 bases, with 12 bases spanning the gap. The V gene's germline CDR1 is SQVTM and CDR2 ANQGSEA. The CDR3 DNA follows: TGCAGCGCAGGAATGGCCCCCTACGAGCAGTACTTC. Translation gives CSAGMAPYEQYF.

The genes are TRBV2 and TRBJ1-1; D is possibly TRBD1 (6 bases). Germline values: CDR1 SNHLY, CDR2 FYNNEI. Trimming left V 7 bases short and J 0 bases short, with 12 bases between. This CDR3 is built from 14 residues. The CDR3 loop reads CASKMDSMNTEAFF. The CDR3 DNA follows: TGTGCCAGCAAGATGGACAGCATGAACACTGAAGCTTTCTTT.

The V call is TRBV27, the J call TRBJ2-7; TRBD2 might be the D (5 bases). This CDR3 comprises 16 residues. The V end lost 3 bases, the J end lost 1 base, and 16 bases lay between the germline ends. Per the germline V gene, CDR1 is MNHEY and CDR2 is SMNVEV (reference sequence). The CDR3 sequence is CASSFTRASRSYEQYF. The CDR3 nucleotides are TGTGCCAGCAGTTTCACCCGAGCTAGCAGATCCTACGAGCAGTACTTC.

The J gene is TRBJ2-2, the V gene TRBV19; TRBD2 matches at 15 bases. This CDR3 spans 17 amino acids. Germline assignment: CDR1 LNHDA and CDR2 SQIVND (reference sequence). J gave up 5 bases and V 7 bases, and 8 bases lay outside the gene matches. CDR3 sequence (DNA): TGTGCCAGTATCGGACTAGCGGGAGGGTCCTGGACCGGGGAGCTGTTTTTT. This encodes CASIGLAGGSWTGELFF.

The CDR3: CASSAGLAGVSTDTQYF. CDR3 DNA sequence: TGTGCCAGCAGTGCCGGACTAGCGGGAGTCAGCACAGATACGCAGTATTTT. This rearrangement joins TRBV27 to TRBJ2-3; 13 positions agree with TRBD2. CDR1 and CDR2 (germline): MNHEY, SMNVEV (reference sequence). The CDR3 is made up of 17 amino acids. V shed 5 bases and J 0 bases; nucleotides not matched to a gene: 5.

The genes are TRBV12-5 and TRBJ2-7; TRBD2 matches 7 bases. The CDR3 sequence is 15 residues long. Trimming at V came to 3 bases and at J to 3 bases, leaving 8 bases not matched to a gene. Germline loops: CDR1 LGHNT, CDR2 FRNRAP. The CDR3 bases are TGTGCTAGTGGTTTTAGGGCTAGCGGAGTCTACGAGCAGTACTTC. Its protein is CASGFRASGVYEQYF.

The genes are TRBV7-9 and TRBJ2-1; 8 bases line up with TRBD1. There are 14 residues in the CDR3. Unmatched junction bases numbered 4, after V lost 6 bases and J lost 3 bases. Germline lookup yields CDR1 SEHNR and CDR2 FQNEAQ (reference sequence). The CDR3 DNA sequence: TGTGCCAGCAGAAACAGGGGGGACTACAATGAGCAGTTCTTC. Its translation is CASRNRGDYNEQFF.

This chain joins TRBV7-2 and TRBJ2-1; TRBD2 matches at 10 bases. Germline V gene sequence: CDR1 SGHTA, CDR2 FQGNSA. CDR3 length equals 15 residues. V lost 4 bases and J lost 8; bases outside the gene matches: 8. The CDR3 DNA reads TGTGCCAGCAGCTACCCGGGACTAGCGTCAGATGAGCAGTTCTTC. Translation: CASSYPGLASDEQFF.

CDR3 sequence: CASSPGLAPRYNEQFF. CDR3 bases: TGCGCCAGCAGCCCGGGACTAGCGCCAAGGTACAATGAGCAGTTCTTC. The rearrangement uses TRBV5-1 and TRBJ2-1; 10 positions match TRBD2. This CDR3 region has 16 residues. Germline V gene sequence: CDR1 SGHRS, CDR2 YFSETQ. Losses at the gene ends were 4 bases for V and 4 bases for J; bases not matched to a gene: 8.

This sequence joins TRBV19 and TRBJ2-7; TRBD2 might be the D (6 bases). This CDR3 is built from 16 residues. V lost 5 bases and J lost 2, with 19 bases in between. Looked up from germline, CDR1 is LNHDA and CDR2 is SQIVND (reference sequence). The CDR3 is CASSGGSGIAAYEQYF. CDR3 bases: TGTGCCAGTAGTGGAGGTTCGGGGATAGCGGCCTACGAGCAGTACTTC. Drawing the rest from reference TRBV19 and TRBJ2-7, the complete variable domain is DGGITQSPKYLFRKEGQNVTLSCEQNLNHDAMYWYRQDPGQGLRLIYYSQIVNDFQKGDIAEGYSVSREKKESFPLTVTSAQKNPTAFYLCASSGGSGIAAYEQYFGPGTRLTVT.

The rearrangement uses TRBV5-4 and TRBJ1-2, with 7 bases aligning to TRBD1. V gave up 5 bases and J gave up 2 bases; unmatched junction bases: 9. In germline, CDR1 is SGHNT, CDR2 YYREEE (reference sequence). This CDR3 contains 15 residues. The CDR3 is CASRIGQGVNYGYTF. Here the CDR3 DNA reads TGTGCCAGCAGGATAGGTCAGGGGGTGAACTATGGCTACACCTTC.

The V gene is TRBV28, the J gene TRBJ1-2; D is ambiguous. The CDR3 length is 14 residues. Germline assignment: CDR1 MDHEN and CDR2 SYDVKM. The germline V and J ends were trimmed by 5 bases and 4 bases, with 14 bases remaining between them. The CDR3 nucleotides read TGTGCCAGCAGTGTGGGCCGCCCGCCCTATGGCTACACCTTC. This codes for CASSVGRPPYGYTF.

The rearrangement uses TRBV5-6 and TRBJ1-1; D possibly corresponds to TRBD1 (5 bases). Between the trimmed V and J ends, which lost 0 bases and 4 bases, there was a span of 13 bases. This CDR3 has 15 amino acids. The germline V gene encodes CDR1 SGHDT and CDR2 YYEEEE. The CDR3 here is CASSLVMQGGTEAFF. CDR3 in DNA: TGTGCCAGCAGCTTGGTGATGCAGGGCGGCACTGAAGCTTTCTTT.